Below are 25 T cell receptor beta chains sequenced from a single sample in a study of identifying expanded T cells in peripheral blood. Sequenced by immunoSEQ multiplex PCR; TCRdb stores in-frame clones only, minus some. The data show 85,000 to 90,000 clones, with about 90% seen just once and about 5.6% held by the top ten. The sequenced sample was blood. The receptor set was obtained from a person aged 18 to 69 in good health.

The J gene is TRBJ1-2, the V gene TRBV5-1; no definite D call. Trimming took off 4 bases at V and 6 bases at J, with 19 bases between the two ends. The CDR3 has 15 residues. Per the germline V gene, CDR1 is SGHRS and CDR2 is YFSETQ. DNA of the CDR3: TGCGCCAGCAGCCGTGGAACAGCCGCCGTGGATGGCTACACCTTC. It codes for CASSRGTAAVDGYTF.

This sequence joins TRBV5-5 and TRBJ2-7; 9 bases align to TRBD1. Germline CDR1 is SGHKS and CDR2 is YYEKEE (reference sequence). The CDR3 runs to 14 residues. V was clipped by 0 bases and J by 5 bases; unmatched bases: 3. The CDR3 region is CASSLGQGVDEQYF. For the CDR3, the DNA is TGTGCCAGCAGCTTGGGACAGGGGGTCGACGAGCAGTACTTC.

This clone was counted many times. The chain recombines TRBV19 with TRBJ1-6, with 7 bases that match TRBD1. This CDR3 spans 14 amino acids. Germline CDR1 and CDR2: LNHDA and SQIVND (reference sequence). After removal of 11 bases from V and 5 bases from J, the junction contained 9 bases not matched to a gene. CDR3 region: CASQRDSHNSPLHF. For the CDR3, the DNA is TGTGCCTCCCAACGGGACAGCCATAATTCACCCCTCCACTTT.

A word on this clone: A read error may produce the germline difference seen at one junction end. CDR3 nucleotides: TGTGCCAGCAGATTAGATGAAAAACTGTTTTTT. As protein: CASRLDEKLFF. The V gene is TRBV7-9, the J gene TRBJ1-4; D is undetermined. Germline V gives CDR1 SEHNR, CDR2 FQNEAQ (reference sequence). The CDR3 is 11 residues long.

The chain links TRBV27 to TRBJ2-3, with unresolved D. Germline V gives CDR1 MNHEY, CDR2 SMNVEV (reference sequence). Deletions cut 4 bases from V and 2 bases from J, with 13 bases between. CDR3 length equals 15 residues. CDR3 DNA sequence: TGTGCCAGCAGTTCCCGAGGATCAATCACAGATACGCAGTATTTT. This sequence encodes CASSSRGSITDTQYF.

The chain employs TRBV5-1 and TRBJ1-2; D gene ambiguous. The CDR3 runs 15 residues. V shed 0 bases and J shed 5 bases, with 14 bases lying between them. From germline, CDR1 is SGHRS and CDR2 YFSETQ. CDR3 protein: CASSLGEGPFYGYTF. The CDR3 DNA reads TGCGCCAGCAGCTTGGGGGAGGGCCCGTTTTATGGCTACACCTTC.

The J gene is TRBJ2-7, the V gene TRBV11-2, with D tentatively TRBD2 (5 bases). Trimming took 5 bases from V and 5 from J, leaving 10 bases between them. The germline V gene has CDR1 SGHAT and CDR2 FQNNGV. This CDR3 comprises 12 residues. The CDR3 region is CASSPSRDEQYF. In nucleotides, the CDR3 is TGTGCCAGCAGCCCTTCGCGGGACGAGCAGTACTTC.

V and J are TRBV19 and TRBJ2-2; the match to TRBD2 covers 8 bases. Germline trimming cut 6 bases from V and 7 bases from J; bases unmatched to any gene: 4. Germline CDR1 reads LNHDA; CDR2 reads SQIVND (reference sequence). The CDR3 is 13 amino acids. The DNA for the CDR3 is TGTGCCAGTAGCGGGGGGGCCGTCGGGGAGCTGTTTTTT. This gives the protein CASSGGAVGELFF.

The rearrangement uses TRBV4-3 and TRBJ1-6; no clear D. The germline V gene has CDR1 LGHNA and CDR2 YSLEER. This CDR3 has 18 amino acids. V lost 5 bases and J lost 0, with 17 bases in between. The CDR3 spells CASSTHSFRSSYNSPLHF. The CDR3 DNA follows: TGCGCCAGCAGCACCCACAGCTTTCGGAGCTCCTATAATTCACCCCTCCACTTT.

This clone has just one count. The gene calls are TRBV19 and TRBJ2-3; possible D gene TRBD1, 6 bases. Trimming pared 6 bases from V and 2 bases from J, leaving 24 bases between. CDR3 size: 18 residues. CDR1 and CDR2 (germline): LNHDA, SQIVND (reference sequence). CDR3 protein: CASRSSWSRGGDTDTQYF. The CDR3, as DNA: TGTGCCAGTAGGAGTAGTTGGTCCAGGGGTGGGGACACAGATACGCAGTATTTT. Together with reference TRBV19 and TRBJ2-3, the CDR3 gives the full variable domain: DGGITQSPKYLFRKEGQNVTLSCEQNLNHDAMYWYRQDPGQGLRLIYYSQIVNDFQKGDIAEGYSVSREKKESFPLTVTSAQKNPTAFYLCASRSSWSRGGDTDTQYFGPGTRLTVL.

The V gene is TRBV2, the J gene TRBJ2-4; no clear D gene. From germline, CDR1 is SNHLY and CDR2 FYNNEI. The CDR3 has 15 amino acids. Trimming removed 4 bases from V and 0 bases from J, with 10 bases in between. The CDR3 sequence is CASSATEIAKNIQYF. The CDR3 bases are TGTGCCAGCAGTGCTACTGAGATAGCCAAAAACATTCAGTACTTC.

J is TRBJ1-2 and V is TRBV7-2, with D uncertain. V was trimmed by 4 bases and J by 5 bases, leaving 11 bases between them. Germline values: CDR1 SGHTA, CDR2 FQGNSA. The CDR3 spans 13 residues. The CDR3: CASSSTYTYGYTF. CDR3 sequence (DNA): TGTGCCAGCAGCTCGACCTACACATATGGCTACACCTTC. Using reference TRBV7-2 and TRBJ1-2 for the parts outside the CDR3, the full variable domain is GAGVSQSPSNKVTEKGKDVELRCDPISGHTALYWYRQSLGQGLEFLIYFQGNSAPDKSGLPSDRFSAERTGGSVSTLTIQRTQQEDSAVYLCASSSTYTYGYTFGSGTRLTVV.

The gene calls are TRBV7-2 and TRBJ1-4; D is unresolved. Germline values: CDR1 SGHTA, CDR2 FQGNSA. V shed 5 bases and J shed 8 bases, with 12 bases lying between them. The CDR3 is 13 amino acids. The CDR3 nucleotides are TGTGCCAGCAGCCTCCCTAGTCCGGAAAAACTGTTTTTT. Amino acids: CASSLPSPEKLFF. The full variable domain, rest sourced from reference TRBV7-2 and TRBJ1-4, is GAGVSQSPSNKVTEKGKDVELRCDPISGHTALYWYRQSLGQGLEFLIYFQGNSAPDKSGLPSDRFSAERTGGSVSTLTIQRTQQEDSAVYLCASSLPSPEKLFFGSGTQLSVL.

This clone was counted between two and nine times. This sample includes further DNA sequences coding for the same CDR3. The chain is built from TRBV30 and TRBJ2-3; D is possibly TRBD2 (6 bases). Germline V CDR1 and CDR2: GTSNPN, SVGIG (reference sequence). Trimming took 0 bases from V and 0 from J, leaving 7 bases between them. This CDR3 spans 14 amino acids. The CDR3 sequence: CAWSVLASTDTQYF. The CDR3 region has the DNA TGTGCCTGGAGTGTACTAGCCAGCACAGATACGCAGTATTTT.

Written as DNA, the CDR3 is TGCGCCAGCAGTGCGGGCGGAGTTCAGCAGTTCTTC. It codes for CASSAGGVQQFF. This chain links TRBV10-1 with TRBJ2-1, with D hard to call. The CDR3 runs to 12 residues. Germline CDR1 reads WNHNN; CDR2 reads SYGVQD (reference sequence). V was shortened by 4 bases and J by 11 bases, with 12 bases between the two germline ends.

This chain uses TRBV5-1 with TRBJ1-1, with D perhaps TRBD1 (6 bases). V lost 4 bases, J lost 0 bases, and 10 bases lay in between. The CDR3 length is 14 residues. Germline lookup yields CDR1 SGHRS and CDR2 YFSETQ. This CDR3 reads CASSPGQMNTEAFF. In DNA form, the CDR3 reads TGCGCCAGCAGCCCCGGACAGATGAACACTGAAGCTTTCTTT.

The V gene is TRBV7-2, the J gene TRBJ2-3, with D tentatively TRBD2 (6 bases). The CDR3 loop spans 19 amino acids. The V and J ends lost 4 bases and 3 bases respectively, with 26 bases between them. Germline loops: CDR1 SGHTA, CDR2 FQGNSA. The CDR3 DNA sequence: TGTGCCAGCAGCTCTTCACCGGGCCGCCCACGCGGGAAGACAGATACGCAGTATTTT. Translating it yields CASSSSPGRPRGKTDTQYF.

This sequence joins TRBV12-5 and TRBJ1-1; D gene unclear. Trimming pared 0 bases from V and 7 bases from J, leaving 12 bases between. The germline gives CDR1 LGHNT, CDR2 FRNRAP. The CDR3 consists of 14 residues. The CDR3 coding sequence is TGTGCTAGTGGTTTGGTACCGGGGATTCATGAAGCTTTCTTT. It yields the protein CASGLVPGIHEAFF.

V gene TRBV7-9 combines with J gene TRBJ2-3; D uncertain. This CDR3 contains 15 residues. The V end lost 5 bases, the J end lost 0 bases, and 12 bases lay between the germline ends. Germline values: CDR1 SEHNR, CDR2 FQNEAQ (reference sequence). Here the CDR3 DNA reads TGTGCCAGCAGCCCTGTGTCGGCCAGCACAGATACGCAGTATTTT. This sequence encodes CASSPVSASTDTQYF.

The CDR3 DNA follows: TGTGCCAGCAGCTTTTTGGGAGGCCGGGCCCCCAATGAGCAGTTCTTC. Protein product: CASSFLGGRAPNEQFF. The V call is TRBV7-9, the J call TRBJ2-1; D may be TRBD2 (6 bases). Trimming took 3 bases from V and 6 from J, leaving 18 bases between them. CDR3 length: 16 amino acids. CDR1 is SEHNR, CDR2 FQNEAQ, per germline (reference sequence).

The rearrangement joins TRBV19 to TRBJ1-1; TRBD1 agrees at 7 bases. The CDR3 covers 15 residues. With V trimmed by 4 bases and J by 3 bases, 8 bases remained unmatched. The germline CDR1 and CDR2 sequences are LNHDA and SQIVND (reference sequence). The CDR3 sequence is CASSTTGVGDTEAFF. Written as DNA, the CDR3 is TGTGCCAGTAGTACCACAGGGGTAGGGGACACTGAAGCTTTCTTT.

The CDR3 sequence is CASGTSSGNTIYF. In nucleotides, the CDR3 is TGTGCCAGCGGGACGAGCTCTGGAAACACCATATATTTT. V and J are TRBV11-3 and TRBJ1-3, with D possibly being TRBD1 (5 bases). Germline CDR1 reads SGHNT; CDR2 reads YENEEA. Deletions cut 8 bases from V and 0 bases from J, with 8 bases between. The CDR3 is 13 amino acids. The full variable domain, its missing parts supplied by reference TRBV11-3 and TRBJ1-3, is EAGVVQSPRYKIIEKKQPVAFWCNPISGHNTLYWYLQNLGQGPELLIRYENEEAVDDSQLPKDRFSAERLKGVDSTLKIQPAELGDSAVYLCASGTSSGNTIYFGEGSWLTVV.

This chain links TRBV30 with TRBJ2-2; D is perhaps TRBD1 (7 bases). Looked up from germline, CDR1 is GTSNPN and CDR2 is SVGIG (reference sequence). Trimming took 3 bases from V and 4 from J, leaving 12 bases between them. This CDR3 is built from 14 residues. DNA of the CDR3: TGTGCCTGGAGCGCGGGACAGAGCACCGGGGAGCTGTTTTTT. Its protein is CAWSAGQSTGELFF.

The chain joins TRBV18 to TRBJ2-7; possible D gene TRBD1, 5 bases. V lost 3 bases and J lost 6, with 9 bases in between. This CDR3 spans 12 amino acids. Germline V gives CDR1 KGHSH, CDR2 LQKENI. The CDR3 region is CASSPQGSEQYF. CDR3 bases: TGTGCCAGCTCACCCCAGGGTTCCGAGCAGTACTTC.

This sequence joins TRBV5-1 and TRBJ2-5, with unresolved D. The V end lost 2 bases, the J end lost 5 bases, and 10 bases lay between the germline ends. The CDR3 length is 13 residues. The germline gives CDR1 SGHRS, CDR2 YFSETQ. The CDR3 protein is CASSFNSPETQYF. The CDR3 nucleotides are TGCGCCAGCAGCTTTAACAGTCCGGAGACCCAGTACTTC.